This T cell receptor (beta chain) was observed in a study of T cells in Graves' hyperthyroidism and ophthalmopathy. Across the whole study: Peripheral blood was drawn at first diagnosis, prior to all treatment. Study observations and caveats: The blood repertoire included most of the expanded thyroid clonotypes above 0.001. A 13 V-J signature model discriminated ophthalmopathy versus stable hyperthyroidism.

Germline V gene data show CDR1 as DFQATT and CDR2 as SNEGSKA (reference sequence). V lost 3 bases, J lost 1 base, and 10 bases stayed unmatched. The CDR3 sequence is 17 residues long. This clonotype appeared many times. The target antigen is unknown. TCR beta CDR3 sequences were amplified from RNA transcripts. With the HTBI primer set, the TCR CDR3 went through a first round of RT-PCR. TCRdb ran MiXCR on the multiplex PCR reads and lists one entry per CDR3 protein. In the table there are 360,000 or so distinct CDR3 sequences, 15% of which are singletons. The V call is TRBV20-1, the J call TRBJ2-3; 10 nucleotides line up with TRBD2. The specimen was blood. The sequence derives from an older woman with Graves' ophthalmopathy. For the CDR3, the DNA is TGCAGTGCTAGGCTGGCTAGCGGGAGTCTGCGCACAGATACGCAGTATTTT. It specifies CSARLASGSLRTDTQYF.